One sample yielded the 17 T cell receptor beta chains listed below, sequenced in a study of pediatric ulcerative colitis. One to two pinch biopsies were taken from the rectum during colonoscopy. TCRdb keeps only in-frame clones here, not all; method: immunoSEQ multiplex PCR. Found here are some 35,000 clones, about 81% of them singletons; the top ten hold 0.85% to 1.3%. Sequencing was performed on gut tissue. These receptors originate from a boy between 10 and 17 years old with mild ulcerative colitis.

This chain joins TRBV7-2 and TRBJ1-2, with D tentatively TRBD1 (6 bases). Trimming left V 5 bases short and J 6 bases short, with 16 bases between. Germline assignment: CDR1 SGHTA and CDR2 FQGNSA. This CDR3 is 14 amino acids long. CDR3 DNA sequence: TGTGCCAGCAGCCCAAAAATACAGGGACATGGCTACACCTTC. Translated, it gives CASSPKIQGHGYTF. Full variable domain (outside the CDR3, taken from reference TRBV7-2 and TRBJ1-2): GAGVSQSPSNKVTEKGKDVELRCDPISGHTALYWYRQSLGQGLEFLIYFQGNSAPDKSGLPSDRFSAERTGGSVSTLTIQRTQQEDSAVYLCASSPKIQGHGYTFGSGTRLTVV.

This chain joins TRBV5-4 and TRBJ1-6, with a tentative D call TRBD1 (6 bases). From germline, CDR1 is SGHNT and CDR2 YYREEE (reference sequence). V was clipped by 4 bases and J by 6 bases, with 14 bases between them. This CDR3 has 15 amino acids. As DNA, the CDR3 is TGTGCCAGCAGCCTTTCGACAGGATCTAATTCACCCCTCCACTTT. Encoded protein: CASSLSTGSNSPLHF.

The rearrangement joins TRBV7-9 to TRBJ2-5, with TRBD2 as a possible D gene (5 bases). Trimming removed 5 bases from V and 2 bases from J, with 9 bases in between. From germline, CDR1 is SEHNR and CDR2 FQNEAQ (reference sequence). CDR3 length equals 13 residues. The CDR3 sequence: CASSPDLQETQYF. The CDR3 DNA reads as TGTGCCAGCAGCCCGGACTTGCAAGAGACCCAGTACTTC.

This clone was counted a few times. The V and J genes are TRBV6-5 and TRBJ2-7, with TRBD2 as a possible D gene (5 bases). CDR1 and CDR2 (germline): MNHEY, SVGAGI. The V and J ends lost 6 bases and 2 bases respectively, with 14 bases between them. The CDR3 covers 14 residues. The CDR3 nucleotides read TGTGCCAGCAGAAGAGGGAGATACCCCTACGAGCAGTACTTC. This translates into CASRRGRYPYEQYF.

This chain links TRBV6-1 with TRBJ1-5; 10 nucleotides agree with TRBD1. J lost 5 bases, V lost 8 bases, and 6 bases had no gene match. The germline V gene has CDR1 MNHNS and CDR2 SASEGT. This CDR3 has 14 residues. CDR3 DNA: TGTGCCAGCGCGGGGGACAGGGGTTATCAGCCCCAGCATTTT. The encoded protein is CASAGDRGYQPQHF.

This sequence joins TRBV5-1 and TRBJ2-1, with D perhaps given as TRBD1 or TRBD2 (5 bases each). Germline V gene lookup returns CDR1 SGHRS and CDR2 YFSETQ. Trimming took off 0 bases at V and 5 bases at J, with 15 bases between the two ends. This CDR3 contains 16 residues. This CDR3 reads CASSLGAGWRDNEQFF. The CDR3 nucleotides are TGCGCCAGCAGCTTGGGAGCAGGGTGGCGGGACAATGAGCAGTTCTTC. Variable domain in full (rest from reference TRBV5-1 and TRBJ2-1): KAGVTQTPRYLIKTRGQQVTLSCSPISGHRSVSWYQQTPGQGLQFLFEYFSETQRNKGNFPGRFSGRQFSNSRSEMNVSTLELGDSALYLCASSLGAGWRDNEQFFGPGTRLTVL.

V is TRBV6-1 and J is TRBJ2-3; 7 bases agree with TRBD1. Germline V gene sequence: CDR1 MNHNS, CDR2 SASEGT. The CDR3 runs to 13 residues. V trimming: 5 bases; J trimming: 8 bases; junction bases outside the gene matches: 7. CDR3: CASSPRTGSTQYF. CDR3 coding DNA: TGTGCCAGCAGTCCTCGGACAGGTTCTACGCAGTATTTT.

This chain joins TRBV5-6 and TRBJ1-5; D not resolved. Germline V gene data show CDR1 as SGHDT and CDR2 as YYEEEE. Trimming shortened V by 4 bases and J by 0 bases, and 8 bases separated the two germline ends. The CDR3 length is 14 residues. In nucleotides, the CDR3 is TGTGCCAGCAGCGCCAGATATAGCAATCAGCCCCAGCATTTT. This codes for CASSARYSNQPQHF.

The CDR3 region has the DNA TGCGCCAGCAGTGAGTTGCCGGGACAGGGAAGCTACGAGCAGTACTTC. Residues: CASSELPGQGSYEQYF. The chain employs TRBV10-1 and TRBJ2-7; 9 nucleotides agree with TRBD1. This CDR3 has 16 amino acids. V shed 1 base and J 3 bases; nucleotides not matched to a gene: 7. The germline V gene has CDR1 WNHNN and CDR2 SYGVQD (reference sequence).

The rearrangement joins TRBV30 to TRBJ2-2; perhaps TRBD1 as D (6 bases). The V end was cut by 5 bases, the J end by 7 bases, with 14 bases between. Germline CDR1 GTSNPN, CDR2 SVGIG (reference sequence). This CDR3 is built from 13 residues. In nucleotides, the CDR3 is TGTGCCTGGCACCCCACAGGGATCGGGGAGCTGTTTTTT. It translates to CAWHPTGIGELFF.

The chain uses TRBV11-2 and TRBJ2-5; either TRBD1 or TRBD2 may supply D (5 bases each). Germline V CDR1 and CDR2: SGHAT, FQNNGV. This CDR3 is built from 14 residues. The V gene lost 2 bases and the J gene lost 5 bases, with 12 bases spanning the gap. CDR3 sequence: CASSLTGLTETQYF. The CDR3 coding sequence is TGTGCCAGCAGCTTAACGGGGCTGACCGAGACCCAGTACTTC.

The rearrangement uses TRBV6-5 and TRBJ1-1; D gene unclear. The V end was cut by 2 bases, the J end by 3 bases, with 16 bases between. CDR3 length: 16 amino acids. The V gene's germline CDR1 is MNHEY and CDR2 SVGAGI. CDR3: CASSYRAITRDTEAFF. CDR3 DNA sequence: TGTGCCAGCAGTTACCGGGCAATTACACGTGACACTGAAGCTTTCTTT.

This clone was observed a few times. The genes are TRBV2 and TRBJ2-5, with D hard to call. The CDR3 is 12 amino acids. V was shortened by 7 bases and J by 9 bases, with 15 bases between the two germline ends. CDR1 and CDR2 from the germline V gene are SNHLY and FYNNEI. The CDR3 protein is CASTLSDLSQYF. The CDR3 DNA reads as TGTGCCAGCACCCTATCTGACTTGTCCCAGTACTTC.

The chain carries TRBV5-1 and TRBJ2-3; 7 bases are a match to TRBD2. The germline V gene has CDR1 SGHRS and CDR2 YFSETQ. The CDR3 sequence is 14 residues long. The J segment lost 5 bases and the V segment lost 4 bases, leaving 7 bases of the junction unmatched. CDR3 sequence reads: CASSRTSAGDTQYF. The CDR3 DNA is TGCGCCAGCAGCCGTACTAGCGCCGGAGATACGCAGTATTTT.

The chain combines TRBV27 with TRBJ2-2, with D possibly being TRBD2 (6 bases). This CDR3 has 16 amino acids. V dropped 3 bases and J dropped 1 base, with 12 bases sitting between them. From germline, CDR1 is MNHEY and CDR2 SMNVEV (reference sequence). The CDR3 DNA sequence: TGTGCCAGCAGTTTGCGGAGGGCAGGGAACACCGGGGAGCTGTTTTTT. Protein: CASSLRRAGNTGELFF.

The V and J genes are TRBV10-3 and TRBJ2-1, with D maybe TRBD2 (6 bases). V was clipped by 1 base and J by 0 bases, with 13 bases between them. The CDR3 sequence is 17 residues long. The germline CDR1 and CDR2 sequences are ENHRY and SYGVKD. The CDR3 region is CAISEFDSGSSYNEQFF. In DNA, the CDR3 is TGTGCCATCAGTGAGTTTGATAGCGGTAGCTCCTACAATGAGCAGTTCTTC.

This clone showed up just a few times. The chain combines TRBV20-1 with TRBJ1-1; D not resolved. Germline-derived CDR1 and CDR2 are DFQATT and SNEGSKA (reference sequence). V was clipped by 5 bases and J by 8 bases, with 12 bases between them. The CDR3 extends over 11 amino acids. The CDR3, as DNA: TGCAGTGCTTGGTATAGACCAGAAGCTTTCTTT. Residues: CSAWYRPEAFF.